The 13 T cell receptor beta chains reported below all come from one sample, sequenced in a study of shared clonotypes between healthy human individuals. In the naive CD8 group, cells lacked CD45RO and were positively selected for CCR7, so terminally differentiated effector memory CD45RA+ cells were left out. Clones were read by immunoSEQ multiplex PCR, and TCRdb kept only the in-frame ones, dropping some. The table has around 2,000,000 clones, 85% to 95% seen once. The sample was naive CD8+ T cells from PBMCs. All receptors come from a man aged 18 to 30 in good health. Some clones in this sample may be carry-over from other donors' samples.

The chain recombines TRBV7-6 with TRBJ2-3; possibly TRBD2 for D (6 bases). Trimming removed 5 bases at V and 3 bases at J, with 18 bases between. The germline V gene encodes CDR1 SGHVS and CDR2 FNYEAQ. CDR3 length: 16 residues. CDR3 in amino acids: CASSNRIMGGTDTQYF. In nucleotides, the CDR3 is TGTGCCAGCAGCAACCGCATTATGGGGGGTACAGATACGCAGTATTTT.

J is TRBJ2-7 and V is TRBV27; D perhaps matches TRBD1 (5 bases). V lost 6 bases to trimming and J lost 5 bases, with 14 bases between them. Per germline, CDR1 MNHEY and CDR2 SMNVEV (reference sequence). This CDR3 has 13 amino acids. The CDR3 region has the DNA TGTGCCAGCAGGAAAGGGGAAGGCCACGAGCAGTACTTC. Protein: CASRKGEGHEQYF.

The chain links TRBV7-6 to TRBJ2-2; TRBD2 is a possible D gene (5 bases). V was cut by 2 bases and J by 1 base, with 8 bases left in between. This CDR3 is 15 amino acids long. Germline-derived CDR1 and CDR2 are SGHVS and FNYEAQ. The CDR3: CASSLYAGNTGELFF. Written as DNA, the CDR3 is TGTGCCAGCAGCTTATATGCGGGGAACACCGGGGAGCTGTTTTTT.

V and J are TRBV5-5 and TRBJ1-1; unclear D gene. This CDR3 is 15 amino acids long. The V gene lost 1 base and the J gene lost 2 bases, with 12 bases spanning the gap. Germline V gene sequence: CDR1 SGHKS, CDR2 YYEKEE (reference sequence). The CDR3 nucleotides read TGTGCCAGCAGCTTGAAACAACCGCGCAACACTGAAGCTTTCTTT. Translation: CASSLKQPRNTEAFF.

This clone was found a few times. This chain uses TRBV7-9 with TRBJ1-1, with unresolved D. Germline values: CDR1 SEHNR, CDR2 FQNEAQ (reference sequence). This CDR3 is 15 amino acids long. V dropped 2 bases and J dropped 0 bases, with 10 bases sitting between them. For the CDR3, the DNA is TGTGCCAGCAGCTTATCTCTGACGCTGAACACTGAAGCTTTCTTT. Translated: CASSLSLTLNTEAFF.

This clone was counted between two and nine times. Given a much more abundant clone one base away, this may be a read error. Other DNA sequences of this sample code for an identical CDR3. The chain is built from TRBV7-9 and TRBJ2-7; TRBD2 might be the D (5 bases). Germline assignment: CDR1 SEHNR and CDR2 FQNEAQ (reference sequence). V lost 5 bases, J lost 3 bases, and 8 bases lay in between. There are 12 residues in the CDR3. The CDR3 nucleotides read TGTGCCAGCAGCCTCCGGGGCTACGAGCAGTACTTC. Encoded protein: CASSLRGYEQYF.

V usage is TRBV5-4 and J usage is TRBJ1-3; tentative D call: TRBD1 (6 bases). Looked up from germline, CDR1 is SGHNT and CDR2 is YYREEE (reference sequence). V was shortened by 5 bases and J by 2 bases, with 17 bases between the two germline ends. This CDR3 spans 16 amino acids. The CDR3 DNA sequence: TGTGCCAGCAGATTAACAGGGACGGTTCCTGGAAACACCATATATTTT. Its protein product is CASRLTGTVPGNTIYF.

This chain joins TRBV5-6 and TRBJ2-3; 7 nucleotides line up with TRBD2. The germline gives CDR1 SGHDT, CDR2 YYEEEE. The CDR3 has 14 residues. V trimming: 3 bases; J trimming: 4 bases; junction bases outside the gene matches: 5. The CDR3 reads CASSWGRDADTQYF. The CDR3, as DNA: TGTGCCAGCAGCTGGGGGAGGGATGCAGATACGCAGTATTTT.

As regards this clone: Other DNA sequences within the sample encode an identical CDR3. DNA for the CDR3: TGTGCCAGTAGTATACTAGTATTCAATGAGCAGTTCTTC. Its protein product is CASSILVFNEQFF. J is TRBJ2-1 and V is TRBV19; no clear D. The V end was cut by 2 bases, the J end by 6 bases, with 8 bases between. CDR3 length: 13 residues. In germline, CDR1 is LNHDA, CDR2 SQIVND (reference sequence).

The chain links TRBV6-5 to TRBJ1-5; TRBD1 agrees at 8 bases. CDR1 and CDR2 from the germline V gene are MNHEY and SVGAGI. The CDR3 is 14 residues long. Trimming cost V 5 bases and J 6 bases; bases outside gene matches: 6. CDR3 sequence reads: CASSHQGAGQPQHF. The CDR3 bases are TGTGCCAGCAGTCACCAGGGGGCTGGTCAGCCCCAGCATTTT.

The genes are TRBV13 and TRBJ2-7; 8 nucleotides agree with TRBD2. This CDR3 is 15 amino acids long. V gave up 5 bases and J gave up 6 bases; unmatched junction bases: 12. Germline lookup yields CDR1 PRHDT and CDR2 FYEKMQ (reference sequence). The CDR3 sequence is CASSHGTSSAGEQYF. DNA for the CDR3: TGTGCCAGCAGCCACGGGACTAGTAGTGCCGGCGAGCAGTACTTC.

The chain is built from TRBV29-1 and TRBJ1-5; 9 bases fit TRBD1. The CDR3 runs to 15 residues. V lost 6 bases and J lost 6; bases outside the gene matches: 12. The V gene's germline CDR1 is SQVTM and CDR2 ANQGSEA. The CDR3 DNA reads TGCAGCGTGAGGGATGGGACAGGGTCACTTCAGCCCCAGCATTTT. Amino acids: CSVRDGTGSLQPQHF.

V is TRBV30 and J is TRBJ2-7, with 13 bases fitting TRBD2. This CDR3 contains 16 residues. The V segment lost 0 bases and the J segment 2 bases; nucleotides outside the gene matches: 4. CDR1 and CDR2 from the germline V gene are GTSNPN and SVGIG (reference sequence). CDR3 sequence: CAWSVLGLAGTYEQYF. CDR3 nucleotide sequence: TGTGCCTGGAGTGTACTGGGACTAGCGGGAACCTACGAGCAGTACTTC.